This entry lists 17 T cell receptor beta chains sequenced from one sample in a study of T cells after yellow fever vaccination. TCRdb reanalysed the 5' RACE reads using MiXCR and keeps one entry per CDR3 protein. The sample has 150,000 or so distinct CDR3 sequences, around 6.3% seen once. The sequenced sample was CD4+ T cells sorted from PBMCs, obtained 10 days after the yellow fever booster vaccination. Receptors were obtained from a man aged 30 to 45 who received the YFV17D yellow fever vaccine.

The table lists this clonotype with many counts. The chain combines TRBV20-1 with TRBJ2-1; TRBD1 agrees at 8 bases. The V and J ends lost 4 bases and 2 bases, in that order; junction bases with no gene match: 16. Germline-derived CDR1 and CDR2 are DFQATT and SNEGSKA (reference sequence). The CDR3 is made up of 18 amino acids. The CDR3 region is CSAMGQGAPGVAYNEQFF. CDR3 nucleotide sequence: TGCAGTGCTATGGGTCAGGGGGCTCCGGGAGTTGCCTACAATGAGCAGTTCTTC.

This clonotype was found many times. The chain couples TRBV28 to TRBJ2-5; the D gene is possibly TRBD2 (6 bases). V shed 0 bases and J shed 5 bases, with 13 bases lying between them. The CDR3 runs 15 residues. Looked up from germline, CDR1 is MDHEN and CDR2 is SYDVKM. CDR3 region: CASSLWSGGGETQYF. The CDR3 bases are TGTGCCAGCAGTTTATGGTCTGGGGGAGGTGAGACCCAGTACTTC. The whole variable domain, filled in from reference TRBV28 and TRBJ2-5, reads DVKVTQSSRYLVKRTGEKVFLECVQDMDHENMFWYRQDPGLGLRLIYFSYDVKMKEKGDIPEGYSVSREKKERFSLILESASTNQTSMYLCASSLWSGGGETQYFGPGTRLLVL.

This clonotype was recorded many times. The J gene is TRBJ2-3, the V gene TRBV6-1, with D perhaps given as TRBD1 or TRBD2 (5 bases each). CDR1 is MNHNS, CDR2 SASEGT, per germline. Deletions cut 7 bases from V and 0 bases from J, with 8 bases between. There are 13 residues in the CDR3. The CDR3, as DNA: TGTGCCAGCACGGGGCCTAGCACAGATACGCAGTATTTT. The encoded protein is CASTGPSTDTQYF.

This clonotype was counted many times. Here the CDR3 reads CSAMTGTSRNEQFF. The CDR3 nucleotides read TGCAGTGCAATGACCGGGACAAGCCGGAATGAGCAGTTCTTC. The chain joins TRBV20-1 to TRBJ2-1; D is possibly TRBD1 (6 bases). Germline V gene sequence: CDR1 DFQATT, CDR2 SNEGSKA (reference sequence). The V and J ends lost 6 bases and 7 bases respectively, with 19 bases between them. This CDR3 comprises 14 residues.

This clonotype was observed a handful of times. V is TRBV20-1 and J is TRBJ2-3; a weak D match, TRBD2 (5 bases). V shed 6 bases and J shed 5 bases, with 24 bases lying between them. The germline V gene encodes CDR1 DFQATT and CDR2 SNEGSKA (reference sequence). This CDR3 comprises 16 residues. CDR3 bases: TGCAGTGCCCCCTCGTTTGGGCGGACTCCCAGAGATACGCAGTATTTT. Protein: CSAPSFGRTPRDTQYF.

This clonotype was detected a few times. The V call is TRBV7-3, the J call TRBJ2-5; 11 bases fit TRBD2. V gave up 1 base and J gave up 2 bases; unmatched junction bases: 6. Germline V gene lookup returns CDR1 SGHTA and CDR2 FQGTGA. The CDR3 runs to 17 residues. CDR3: CASSLMPGTSGQETQYF. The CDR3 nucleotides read TGTGCCAGCAGCTTAATGCCCGGGACTAGCGGACAAGAGACCCAGTACTTC.

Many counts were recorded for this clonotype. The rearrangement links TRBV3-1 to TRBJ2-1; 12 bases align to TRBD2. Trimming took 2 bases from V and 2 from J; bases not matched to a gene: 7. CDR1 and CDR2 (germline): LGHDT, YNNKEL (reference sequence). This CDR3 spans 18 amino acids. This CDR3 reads CASSQTTSGRRTYNEQFF. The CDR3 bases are TGTGCCAGCAGCCAAACCACTAGCGGGAGGCGAACCTACAATGAGCAGTTCTTC.

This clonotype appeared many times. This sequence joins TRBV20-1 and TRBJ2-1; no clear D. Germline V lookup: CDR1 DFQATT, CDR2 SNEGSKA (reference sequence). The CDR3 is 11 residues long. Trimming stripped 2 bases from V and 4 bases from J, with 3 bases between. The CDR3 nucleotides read TGCAGTGCTAGACAGTACAATGAGCAGTTCTTC. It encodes CSARQYNEQFF.

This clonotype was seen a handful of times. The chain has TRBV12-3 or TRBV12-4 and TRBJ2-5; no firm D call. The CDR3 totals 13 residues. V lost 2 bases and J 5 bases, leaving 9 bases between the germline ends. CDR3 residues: CASSLQSPETQYF. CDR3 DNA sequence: TGTGCCAGCAGTTTACAGTCTCCGGAGACCCAGTACTTC.

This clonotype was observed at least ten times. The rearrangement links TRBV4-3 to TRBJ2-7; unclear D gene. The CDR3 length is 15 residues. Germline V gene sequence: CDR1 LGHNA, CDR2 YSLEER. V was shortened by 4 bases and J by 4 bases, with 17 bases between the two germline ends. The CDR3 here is CASSRLVDPAYEQYF. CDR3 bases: TGCGCCAGCAGCCGGTTAGTGGACCCGGCATACGAGCAGTACTTC.

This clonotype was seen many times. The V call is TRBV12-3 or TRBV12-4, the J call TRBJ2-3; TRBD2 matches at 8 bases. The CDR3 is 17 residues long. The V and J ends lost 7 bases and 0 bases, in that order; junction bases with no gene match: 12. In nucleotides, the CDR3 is TGTGCCAGCACCTCGGGAGCGGGAGTGCAAAGCACAGATACGCAGTATTTT. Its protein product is CASTSGAGVQSTDTQYF.

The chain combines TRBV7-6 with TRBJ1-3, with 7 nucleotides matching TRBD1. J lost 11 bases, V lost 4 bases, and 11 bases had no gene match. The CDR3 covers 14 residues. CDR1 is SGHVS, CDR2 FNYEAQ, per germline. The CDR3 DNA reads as TGTGCCAGCAGCTCCATCCGGGACAGCAAAGCCATATATTTT. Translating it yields CASSSIRDSKAIYF.

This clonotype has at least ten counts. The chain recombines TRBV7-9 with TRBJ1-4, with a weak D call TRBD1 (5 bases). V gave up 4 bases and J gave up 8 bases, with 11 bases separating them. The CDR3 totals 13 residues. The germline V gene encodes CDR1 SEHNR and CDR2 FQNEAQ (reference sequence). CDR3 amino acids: CASSSGPLEKLFF. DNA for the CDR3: TGTGCCAGCAGCTCGGGGCCTTTGGAAAAACTGTTTTTT.

The CDR3, as DNA: TGCGCCAGCAGCGGGGGAGGGCTGCACAATGAGCAGTTCTTC. It is translated as CASSGGGLHNEQFF. This sequence joins TRBV5-1 and TRBJ2-1; 7 nucleotides line up with TRBD2. The V gene end was trimmed by 4 bases and the J gene end by 5 bases; junction bases not matched to a gene: 6. Germline V lookup: CDR1 SGHRS, CDR2 YFSETQ. CDR3 length: 14 residues. The whole variable domain, remainder taken from reference TRBV5-1 and TRBJ2-1, is KAGVTQTPRYLIKTRGQQVTLSCSPISGHRSVSWYQQTPGQGLQFLFEYFSETQRNKGNFPGRFSGRQFSNSRSEMNVSTLELGDSALYLCASSGGGLHNEQFFGPGTRLTVL.

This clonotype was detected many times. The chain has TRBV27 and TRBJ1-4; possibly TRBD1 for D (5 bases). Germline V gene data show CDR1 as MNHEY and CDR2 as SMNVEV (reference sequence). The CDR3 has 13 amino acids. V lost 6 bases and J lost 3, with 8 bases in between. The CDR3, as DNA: TGTGCCAGCAGGCAGGGATCTAATGAAAAACTGTTTTTT. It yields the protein CASRQGSNEKLFF. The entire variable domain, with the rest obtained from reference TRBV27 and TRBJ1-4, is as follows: EAQVTQNPRYLITVTGKKLTVTCSQNMNHEYMSWYRQDPGLGLRQIYYSMNVEVTDKGDVPEGYKVSRKEKRNFPLILESPSPNQTSLYFCASRQGSNEKLFFGSGTQLSVL.

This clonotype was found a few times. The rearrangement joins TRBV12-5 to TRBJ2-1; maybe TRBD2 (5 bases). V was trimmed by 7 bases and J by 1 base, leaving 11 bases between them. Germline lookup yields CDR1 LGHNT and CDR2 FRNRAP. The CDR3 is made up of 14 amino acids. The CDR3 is CASAFGLSYNEQFF. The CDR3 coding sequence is TGTGCTAGTGCCTTCGGACTTTCCTACAATGAGCAGTTCTTC.

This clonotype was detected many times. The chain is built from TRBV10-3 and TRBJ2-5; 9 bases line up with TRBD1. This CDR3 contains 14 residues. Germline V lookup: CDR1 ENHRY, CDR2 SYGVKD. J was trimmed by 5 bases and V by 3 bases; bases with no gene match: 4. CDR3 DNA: TGTGCCATCAGTGACCGTGACAGGGGGGAGACCCAGTACTTC. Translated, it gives CAISDRDRGETQYF.